This entry describes one T cell receptor (beta chain). Its antigen is not known. These data belong to a study of CXCR3-negative and CXCR3-positive naive CD8 T cells. Whole-study results and caveats: TRB CDR3s of CXCR3-positive naive cells were more hydrophobic than those of CXCR3-negative naive cells.

Carrying UMI labels, the TRB cDNA libraries were prepared through 5' RACE. From its re-call of the 5' RACE reads, TCRdb lists each CDR3 protein once, without DNA. Here the sample table reports about 98,000 distinct CDR3 sequences. The germline V gene has CDR1 MNHEY and CDR2 SVGEGT. CDR3 length: 15 amino acids. The chain links TRBV6-2 or TRBV6-3 to TRBJ2-4; TCRdb's D gene call, TRBD2, goes unchecked for lack of DNA. This TCR was recovered from a human donor in good health. Some clones in this sample may be carry-over from other donors' samples. The specimen was naive CXCR3+ CD8+ T cells from blood. Subset of the sample: CD45RO-CCR7+CD27+CD95- naive CD8+ T cells expressing CXCR3 (TNR3+). The CDR3 loop reads CASSWTADAKNIQYF.